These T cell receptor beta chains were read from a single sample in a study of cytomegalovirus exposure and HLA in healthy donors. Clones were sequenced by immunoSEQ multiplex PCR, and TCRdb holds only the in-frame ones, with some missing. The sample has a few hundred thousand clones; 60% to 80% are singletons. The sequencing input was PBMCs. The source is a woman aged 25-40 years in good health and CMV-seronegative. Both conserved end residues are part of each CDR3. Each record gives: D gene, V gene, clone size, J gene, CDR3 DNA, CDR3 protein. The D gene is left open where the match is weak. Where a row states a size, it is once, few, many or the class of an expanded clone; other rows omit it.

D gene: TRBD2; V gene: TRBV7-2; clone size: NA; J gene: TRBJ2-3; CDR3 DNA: TGTGCCAGCAGCTTAGTTCGCGGGGGTGGAGATACGCAGTATTTT; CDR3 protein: CASSLVRGGGDTQYF
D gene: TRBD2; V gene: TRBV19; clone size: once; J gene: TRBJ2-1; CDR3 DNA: TGTGCCAGTACCCCAACCGGACTAGCGGGAGGGTCAGGGATTAATGAGCAGTTCTTC; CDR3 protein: CASTPTGLAGGSGINEQFF
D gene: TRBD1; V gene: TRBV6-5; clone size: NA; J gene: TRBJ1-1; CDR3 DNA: TGTGCCAGCATTACAGGGGAAGCGAACACTGAAGCTTTCTTT; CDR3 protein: CASITGEANTEAFF
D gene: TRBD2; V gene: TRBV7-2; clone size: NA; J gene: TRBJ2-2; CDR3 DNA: TGTGCCAGCCTTGACAGCGGGAGTTCAACCGGGGAGCTGTTTTTT; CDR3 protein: CASLDSGSSTGELFF
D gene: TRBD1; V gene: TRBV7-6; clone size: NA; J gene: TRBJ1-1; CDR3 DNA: TGTGCCAGCAGCCAACTAACAGGGGACACTGAAGCTTTCTTT; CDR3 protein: CASSQLTGDTEAFF
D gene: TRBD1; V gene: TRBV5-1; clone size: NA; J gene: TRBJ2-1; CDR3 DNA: TGCGCCAGCAGCTACCTCCGAACTGGACAGGGTAGCAATGAGCAGTTCTTC; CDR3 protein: CASSYLRTGQGSNEQFF
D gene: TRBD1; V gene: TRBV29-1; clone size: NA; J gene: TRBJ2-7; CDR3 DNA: TGCAGCGTTGGGGACAGGGCCTCCTACGAGCAGTACTTC; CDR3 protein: CSVGDRASYEQYF
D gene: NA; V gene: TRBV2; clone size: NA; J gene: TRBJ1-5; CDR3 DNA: TGTGCCAGCAGTGAAGTTAGGGCAGGGAATCAGCCCCAGCATTTT; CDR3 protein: CASSEVRAGNQPQHF
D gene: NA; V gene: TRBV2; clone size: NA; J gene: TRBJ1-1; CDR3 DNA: TGTGCCAGCAGTGATCTACAGGGGAACACTGAAGCTTTCTTT; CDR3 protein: CASSDLQGNTEAFF
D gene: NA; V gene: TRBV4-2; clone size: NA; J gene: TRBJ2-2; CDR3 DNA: TGTGCCAGCAGCCAAACGTTGCTAGGATCTACCTGGGCCGGGGAGCTGTTTTTT; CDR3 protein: CASSQTLLGSTWAGELFF
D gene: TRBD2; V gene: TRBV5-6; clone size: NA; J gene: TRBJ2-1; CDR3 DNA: TGTGCCAGCAGCCAGGGGACTAGAGCCCACAATGAGCAGTTCTTC; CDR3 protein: CASSQGTRAHNEQFF
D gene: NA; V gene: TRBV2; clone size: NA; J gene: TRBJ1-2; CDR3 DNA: TGTGCCAGCACCCCTGGGCCACAGGGTACCTATGGCTACACCTTC; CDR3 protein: CASTPGPQGTYGYTF
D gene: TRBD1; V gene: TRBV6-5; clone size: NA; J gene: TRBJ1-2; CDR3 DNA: TGTGCCAGCAGTTACCAACAGGGGGATGGCTACACCTTC; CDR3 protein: CASSYQQGDGYTF
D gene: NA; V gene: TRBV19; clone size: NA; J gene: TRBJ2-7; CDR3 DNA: TGTGCCAGTAGTATAGAAGGGGACACAGCCTACGAGCAGTACTTC; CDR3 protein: CASSIEGDTAYEQYF